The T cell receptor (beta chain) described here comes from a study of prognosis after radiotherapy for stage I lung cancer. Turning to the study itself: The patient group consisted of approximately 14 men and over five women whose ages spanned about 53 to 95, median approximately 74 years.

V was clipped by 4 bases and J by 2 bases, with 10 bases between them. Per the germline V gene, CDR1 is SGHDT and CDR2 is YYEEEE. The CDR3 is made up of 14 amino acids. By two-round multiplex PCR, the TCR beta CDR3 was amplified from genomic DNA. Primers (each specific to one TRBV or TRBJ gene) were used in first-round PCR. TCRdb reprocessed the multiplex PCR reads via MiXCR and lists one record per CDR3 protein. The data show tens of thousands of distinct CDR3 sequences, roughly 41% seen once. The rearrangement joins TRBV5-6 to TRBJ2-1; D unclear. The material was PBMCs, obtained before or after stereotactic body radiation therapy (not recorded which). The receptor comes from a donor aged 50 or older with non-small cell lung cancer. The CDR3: CASSIEATYNEQFF. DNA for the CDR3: TGTGCCAGCAGCATAGAGGCCACCTACAATGAGCAGTTCTTC.